Each of the 22 T cell receptor beta chains below was sequenced from the same sample in a study of T cell changes during pregnancy in multiple sclerosis. The table came from immunoSEQ multiplex PCR; TCRdb's copy has only in-frame clones and leaves some out. The repertoire holds under 40,000 clones, with about 91% as singletons. The sequencing here drew on CD4+ T cells from peripheral blood mononuclear cells, taken in the third trimester of pregnancy. The receptor set was obtained from a female donor in good health, enrolled as a control in a pregnancy study.

The chain uses TRBV4-1 and TRBJ2-2, with D possibly TRBD2 on 6 matching bases. CDR1 is MGHRA, CDR2 YSYEKL, per germline. V lost 5 bases and J lost 3, with 13 bases in between. The CDR3 is 15 amino acids. The CDR3 DNA follows: TGCGCCAGCAGCGTCCGGGACTCCTACACCGGGGAGCTGTTTTTT. It translates to CASSVRDSYTGELFF.

The chain couples TRBV11-2 to TRBJ2-1; TRBD1 agrees at 9 bases. In germline, CDR1 is SGHAT, CDR2 FQNNGV. Unmatched junction bases numbered 15, after V lost 3 bases and J lost 12 bases. The CDR3 runs to 16 residues. CDR3: CASSLPRDRADVGQFF. CDR3 DNA: TGTGCCAGCAGCTTGCCCCGGGACAGGGCCGACGTTGGGCAGTTCTTC.

The V and J genes are TRBV2 and TRBJ2-7; 9 bases line up with TRBD1. This CDR3 is 14 amino acids long. The V segment lost 6 bases and the J segment 6 bases; nucleotides outside the gene matches: 9. Germline V gives CDR1 SNHLY, CDR2 FYNNEI. The DNA of the CDR3 is TGTGCCAGCAGCCACGGGACAGGGATCGCCGAGCAGTACTTC. Amino acid sequence: CASSHGTGIAEQYF.

The chain joins TRBV9 to TRBJ1-3, with 7 bases identical to TRBD1. CDR3 length: 15 amino acids. Germline assignment: CDR1 SGDLS and CDR2 YYNGEE. J lost 3 bases, V lost 3 bases, and 6 bases had no gene match. Here the CDR3 reads CASSAQTGDGNTIYF. The DNA for the CDR3 is TGTGCCAGCAGCGCCCAAACAGGGGATGGAAACACCATATATTTT.

This clone appeared a few times. V and J are TRBV4-2 and TRBJ1-6; the D is unclear. This CDR3 has 14 amino acids. Germline assignment: CDR1 LGHNA and CDR2 YNFKEQ. The V end was cut by 4 bases, the J end by 5 bases, with 9 bases between. CDR3 protein: CASSRAVDNSPLHF. The CDR3 region has the DNA TGTGCCAGCAGCCGTGCGGTGGATAATTCACCCCTCCACTTT.

The chain uses TRBV27 and TRBJ1-6; tentative D call: TRBD1 (6 bases). This CDR3 region has 17 residues. V was cut by 1 base and J by 2 bases, with 12 bases left in between. Looked up from germline, CDR1 is MNHEY and CDR2 is SMNVEV (reference sequence). The CDR3 coding sequence is TGTGCCAGCAGTTTATATCAGGGGATGGCCTATAATTCACCCCTCCACTTT. It translates to CASSLYQGMAYNSPLHF.

This clone has just one count. The chain carries TRBV18 and TRBJ1-2; possibly TRBD1 for D (6 bases). Germline V gene lookup returns CDR1 KGHSH and CDR2 LQKENI. The CDR3 is made up of 13 amino acids. Trimming removed 6 bases from V and 6 bases from J, with 14 bases in between. The CDR3 region has the DNA TGTGCCAGCTCCCCCGGGCGGGGGCATGGCTACACCTTC. Amino acids: CASSPGRGHGYTF.

The chain links TRBV7-2 to TRBJ1-2; D gene ambiguous. The V gene's germline CDR1 is SGHTA and CDR2 FQGNSA. Trimming cost V 1 base and J 8 bases, with 8 bases left between them. This CDR3 region has 12 residues. This CDR3 reads CASSLDGFGYTF. The CDR3 DNA follows: TGTGCCAGCAGCTTAGACGGGTTCGGCTACACCTTC.

The gene calls are TRBV29-1 and TRBJ1-2; tentatively, D is TRBD1 (5 bases). The CDR3 loop spans 12 amino acids. Trimming left V 7 bases short and J 5 bases short, with 14 bases between. In germline, CDR1 is SQVTM, CDR2 ANQGSEA. The CDR3 is CSAREGWYGYTF. As DNA, the CDR3 is TGCAGCGCCCGGGAGGGGTGGTATGGCTACACCTTC. Looking up the rest from reference TRBV29-1 and TRBJ1-2 gives the full variable domain: SAVISQKPSRDICQRGTSLTIQCQVDSQVTMMFWYRQQPGQSLTLIATANQGSEATYESGFVIDKFPISRPNLTFSTLTVSNMSPEDSSIYLCSAREGWYGYTFGSGTRLTVV.

V and J are TRBV27 and TRBJ2-7; TRBD2 matches at 12 bases. Trimming cost V 5 bases and J 2 bases; bases outside gene matches: 13. Germline V gives CDR1 MNHEY, CDR2 SMNVEV (reference sequence). The CDR3 length is 18 residues. The CDR3 loop is CASSPYPRLAGETYEQYF. CDR3 DNA: TGTGCCAGCAGTCCCTACCCCAGACTAGCGGGGGAGACCTACGAGCAGTACTTC.

The CDR3 DNA reads as TGTGCCAGCAGCTTGCGGACAGGGAGCGATCAGCCCCAGCATTTT. Translating gives CASSLRTGSDQPQHF. The rearrangement joins TRBV7-2 to TRBJ1-5; 8 nucleotides line up with TRBD1. With V trimmed by 3 bases and J by 5 bases, 6 bases remained unmatched. Germline CDR1 SGHTA, CDR2 FQGNSA. CDR3 size: 15 residues.

DNA for the CDR3: TGTGCCAGCACCGAGGGTCCCGACAGGGCCTATGGCTACACCTTC. Translation gives CASTEGPDRAYGYTF. The V and J genes are TRBV2 and TRBJ1-2; 7 positions match TRBD1. The CDR3 has 15 amino acids. The germline V gene has CDR1 SNHLY and CDR2 FYNNEI. The junction had 12 bases not matched to a gene; V was cut back by 7 bases and J by 4 bases.

Only one count was recorded for this clone. The chain couples TRBV6-5 to TRBJ2-3; 9 nucleotides agree with TRBD2. The junction had 2 bases not matched to a gene; V was cut back by 6 bases and J by 4 bases. This CDR3 has 13 residues. Germline assignment: CDR1 MNHEY and CDR2 SVGAGI. The CDR3 reads CASRRGGPDTQYF. The CDR3 nucleotides read TGTGCCAGCAGGCGGGGGGGCCCAGATACGCAGTATTTT.

This chain joins TRBV7-9 and TRBJ1-5; D gene unclear. Between the trimmed V and J ends, which lost 5 bases and 0 bases, there was a span of 8 bases. Germline CDR1 reads SEHNR; CDR2 reads FQNEAQ (reference sequence). This CDR3 contains 14 residues. The CDR3: CASSRTDSNQPQHF. The CDR3 DNA sequence: TGTGCCAGCAGCCGTACAGATAGCAATCAGCCCCAGCATTTT.

The chain employs TRBV5-1 and TRBJ2-7; D might be TRBD1 (5 bases). The V gene lost 5 bases and the J gene lost 6 bases, with 21 bases spanning the gap. The CDR3 totals 15 residues. Germline CDR1 SGHRS, CDR2 YFSETQ. The CDR3 DNA sequence: TGCGCCAGCAGTCTAGGGGTCCCAAGAATGGGCGAGCAGTACTTC. It is translated as CASSLGVPRMGEQYF.

This chain joins TRBV7-9 and TRBJ2-5, with D maybe TRBD2 (6 bases). The CDR3 consists of 12 residues. V was clipped by 11 bases and J by 5 bases, with 15 bases between them. From germline, CDR1 is SEHNR and CDR2 FQNEAQ (reference sequence). The CDR3 region is CAGGGGGETQYF. CDR3 bases: TGTGCCGGAGGTGGGGGAGGCGAGACCCAGTACTTC.

The chain carries TRBV5-1 and TRBJ1-4; tentative D call: TRBD1 (6 bases). The length of the CDR3 is 15 residues. V shed 4 bases and J shed 7 bases, with 17 bases lying between them. Germline CDR1 SGHRS, CDR2 YFSETQ. The CDR3 bases are TGCGCCAGCAGCCCCCGCCCAGGGGTGGCTGAAAAACTGTTTTTT. The encoded protein is CASSPRPGVAEKLFF. The full variable domain, rest sourced from reference TRBV5-1 and TRBJ1-4, is KAGVTQTPRYLIKTRGQQVTLSCSPISGHRSVSWYQQTPGQGLQFLFEYFSETQRNKGNFPGRFSGRQFSNSRSEMNVSTLELGDSALYLCASSPRPGVAEKLFFGSGTQLSVL.

The rearrangement joins TRBV6-1 to TRBJ2-1; TRBD2 matches 11 bases. Trimming took 4 bases from V and 4 from J; bases not matched to a gene: 6. The CDR3 spans 16 residues. Germline values: CDR1 MNHNS, CDR2 SASEGT. The CDR3 here is CASSVRLAGLYNEQFF. The CDR3 DNA reads TGTGCCAGCAGTGTGAGACTAGCGGGGTTATACAATGAGCAGTTCTTC.

V is TRBV7-9 and J is TRBJ2-2, with a possible D match to TRBD1 (5 bases). CDR1 SEHNR and CDR2 FQNEAQ come from the germline V gene (reference sequence). The V end was cut by 5 bases, the J end by 0 bases, with 13 bases between. CDR3 length: 16 amino acids. The CDR3, as DNA: TGTGCCAGCAGCCGCCAGACAGCTACGAACACCGGGGAGCTGTTTTTT. Amino acids: CASSRQTATNTGELFF.

The V call is TRBV7-2, the J call TRBJ2-7; 12 nucleotides align to TRBD2. In germline, CDR1 is SGHTA, CDR2 FQGNSA. The length of the CDR3 is 14 residues. After removal of 3 bases from V and 3 bases from J, the junction contained 0 bases not matched to a gene. CDR3 nucleotide sequence: TGTGCCAGCAGCTTGACTAGCGGGGGCTACGAGCAGTACTTC. This sequence encodes CASSLTSGGYEQYF.

J is TRBJ2-3 and V is TRBV15; the D is unclear. The CDR3 is 14 amino acids. Trimming stripped 5 bases from V and 7 bases from J, with 16 bases between. Germline V gene data show CDR1 as LNHNV and CDR2 as YYDKDF (reference sequence). CDR3 residues: CATSPSPLQNTQYF. The CDR3 DNA sequence: TGTGCCACCAGCCCCTCCCCGCTTCAGAATACGCAGTATTTT.

This clone has just one count. The chain uses TRBV6-5 and TRBJ1-1; D possibly corresponds to TRBD1 (6 bases). V lost 6 bases and J lost 4, with 18 bases in between. The CDR3 consists of 15 residues. Germline values: CDR1 MNHEY, CDR2 SVGAGI. CDR3 in amino acids: CASSPVGRGGTEAFF. The CDR3, as DNA: TGTGCCAGCAGCCCCGTGGGCAGGGGCGGCACTGAAGCTTTCTTT.